This is a list of T cell receptor beta chains from one sample in a study of shared clonotypes between healthy human individuals. Sequenced by immunoSEQ multiplex PCR; TCRdb stores in-frame clones only, minus some. The table records more than 2 million clones, nearly 97% of them present only once. The material sequenced was naive CD4+ T cells sorted from blood. These receptors all stem from a man aged 18 to 30 in good health. The CDR3 runs from the conserved cysteine through the conserved F or W. A D gene is named only where the DNA matches it firmly.

>TRBJ2-7|TRBV10-3|TRBD2
TGTGCCATCAGTGAGCGGGAGGGCCGGGGCTCCTACGAGCAGTACTTC
CAISEREGRGSYEQYF
>TRBJ2-3|TRBV28|-
TGTGCCAGCAGTTTGCTGGGGACTAGCACAGATACGCAGTATTTT
CASSLLGTSTDTQYF
>TRBJ2-3|TRBV9|-
TGTGCCAGCAGCCTATCCGTTTACACAGATACGCAGTATTTT
CASSLSVYTDTQYF
>TRBJ2-5|TRBV30|TRBD2
TGTGCCTGGAGGAACGGGCTAGCGGGAGTTTGGAACCAAGAGACCCAGTACTTC
CAWRNGLAGVWNQETQYF
>TRBJ1-4|TRBV29-1|TRBD1
TGCAGCGCTTCCGGGACAGGGGGCTCTGGAACTAATGAAAAACTGTTTTTT
CSASGTGGSGTNEKLFF
>TRBJ2-7|TRBV10-3|-
TGTGCCATCAGTGGGGGGGGCAACGAGCAGTACTTC
CAISGGGNEQYF
>TRBJ1-1|TRBV18|-
TGTGCCAGCTCGCGACAGGAGAACACTGAAGCTTTCTTT
CASSRQENTEAFF
>TRBJ1-1|TRBV6-6|TRBD1
TGTGCCAGCCGAGCCGGGACAGGGAGTGAAGCTTTCTTT
CASRAGTGSEAFF
>TRBJ2-7|TRBV7-9|TRBD1
TGTGCCAGCAGCTCGGGACAGGGGTGGGACGAGCAGTACTTC
CASSSGQGWDEQYF
>TRBJ2-3|TRBV19|-
TGTGCCAGTAGTATTCCAGCTCAAACCCTAGATACGCAGTATTTT
CASSIPAQTLDTQYF